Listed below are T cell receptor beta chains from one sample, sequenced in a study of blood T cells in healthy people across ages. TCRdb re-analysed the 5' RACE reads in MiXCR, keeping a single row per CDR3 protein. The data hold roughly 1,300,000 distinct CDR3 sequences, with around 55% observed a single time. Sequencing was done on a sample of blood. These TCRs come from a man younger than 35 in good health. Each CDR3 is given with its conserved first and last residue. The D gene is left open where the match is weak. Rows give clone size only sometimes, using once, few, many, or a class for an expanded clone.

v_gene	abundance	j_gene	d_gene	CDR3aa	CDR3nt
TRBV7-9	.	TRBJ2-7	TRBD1	CASSLKTGSPYEQYF	TGTGCCAGCAGTCTGAAGACAGGGAGTCCCTACGAGCAGTACTTC
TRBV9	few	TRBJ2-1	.	CASNYGSSYNEQFF	TGTGCCAGCAATTACGGGAGCTCCTACAATGAGCAGTTCTTC
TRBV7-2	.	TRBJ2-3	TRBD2	CASSLVSGRTDTQYF	TGTGCCAGCAGCTTAGTTAGCGGGAGAACAGATACGCAGTATTTT
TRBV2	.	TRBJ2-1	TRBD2	CASKTSGTDHEQFF	TGTGCCAGCAAGACTAGCGGGACGGACCATGAGCAGTTCTTC
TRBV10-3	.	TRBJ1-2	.	CAISEGTRGGYTF	TGTGCCATCAGTGAAGGGACAAGGGGGGGCTACACCTTC
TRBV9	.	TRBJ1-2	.	CASSVKGGDGYTF	TGTGCCAGCAGCGTCAAGGGCGGAGACGGCTACACCTTC
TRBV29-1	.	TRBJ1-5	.	CSVPFGTGPGQPQHF	TGCAGCGTTCCGTTCGGGACGGGACCGGGTCAGCCCCAGCATTTT
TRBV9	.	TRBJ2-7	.	CASSVGGVGYEQYF	TGTGCCAGCAGCGTAGGTGGTGTGGGGTACGAGCAGTACTTC
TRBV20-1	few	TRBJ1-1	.	CSARTGGFTEAFF	TGCAGTGCTAGGACTGGGGGATTCACTGAAGCTTTCTTT
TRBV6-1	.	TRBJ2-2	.	CASTQYTGELFF	TGTGCCAGCACTCAGTACACCGGGGAGCTGTTTTTT
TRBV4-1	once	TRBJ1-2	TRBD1	CASSQGDTGDNYGYTF	TGCGCCAGCAGCCAAGGTGATACAGGGGATAACTATGGCTACACCTTC
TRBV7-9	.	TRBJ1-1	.	CASSLKTNTEAFF	TGTGCCAGCAGCTTAAAGACGAACACTGAAGCTTTCTTT
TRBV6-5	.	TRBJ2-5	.	CASSYGWSETQYF	TGTGCCAGCAGTTACGGGTGGTCGGAGACCCAGTACTTC
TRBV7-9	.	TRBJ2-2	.	CASSPTPGTGELFF	TGTGCCAGCAGTCCAACCCCGGGCACCGGGGAGCTGTTTTTT
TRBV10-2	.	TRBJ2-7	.	CASSDNGRYEQYF	TGCGCCAGCAGTGATAACGGGAGATACGAGCAGTACTTC
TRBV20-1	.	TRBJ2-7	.	CSARKDRRSSYEQYF	TGCAGTGCTAGGAAGGACCGTAGGAGCTCCTACGAGCAGTACTTC
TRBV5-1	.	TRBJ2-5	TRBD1	CASSGQGTQETQYF	TGCGCCAGCAGTGGACAGGGGACTCAAGAGACCCAGTACTTC
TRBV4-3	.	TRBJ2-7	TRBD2	CASSQERAGGPTEQYF	TGCGCCAGCAGCCAAGAGCGGGCGGGAGGACCCACCGAGCAGTACTTC
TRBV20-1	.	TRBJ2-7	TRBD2	CSARPGGTTYEQYF	TGCAGTGCTAGACCGGGGGGAACGACCTACGAGCAGTACTTC
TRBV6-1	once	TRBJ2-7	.	CASRFGEPYEQYF	TGTGCCAGCAGGTTCGGGGAACCCTACGAGCAGTACTTC
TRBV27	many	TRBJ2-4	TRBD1	CASSFWDRGRLFGRNIQYF	TGTGCCAGCAGTTTCTGGGACAGGGGGCGTCTTTTTGGTAGAAACATTCAGTACTTC
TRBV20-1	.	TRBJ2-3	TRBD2	CSASEASGSWDTQYF	TGCAGTGCGTCCGAGGCTAGCGGGAGTTGGGATACGCAGTATTTT
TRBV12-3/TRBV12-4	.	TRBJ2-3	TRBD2	CASSTKRGGLNTQYF	TGTGCCAGCAGTACAAAGCGGGGGGGCTTAAATACGCAGTATTTT
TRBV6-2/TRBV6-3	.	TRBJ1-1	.	CASGLDSGTVTEAFF	TGTGCCAGCGGACTCGACTCAGGCACTGTGACTGAAGCTTTCTTT
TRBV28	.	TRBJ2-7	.	CASGWIRYEQYF	TGTGCCAGCGGATGGATTAGGTACGAGCAGTACTTC
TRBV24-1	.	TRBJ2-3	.	CAAGTTDTQYF	TGTGCCGCCGGGACCACAGATACGCAGTATTTT
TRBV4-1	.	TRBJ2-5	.	CASSEEAWRPETQYF	TGCGCCAGCAGCGAAGAGGCCTGGCGCCCAGAGACCCAGTACTTC
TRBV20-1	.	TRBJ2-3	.	CSARDQGSAVTDTQYF	TGCAGTGCTAGAGATCAGGGTAGCGCCGTCACAGATACGCAGTATTTT
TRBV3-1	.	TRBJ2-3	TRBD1	CASSPYLSGTGSPTDTQYF	TGTGCCAGCAGCCCCTACCTGTCCGGGACAGGAAGTCCCACAGATACGCAGTATTTT
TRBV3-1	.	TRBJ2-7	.	CASSQRGSIYEQYF	TGTGCCAGCAGCCAACGGGGATCCATCTACGAGCAGTACTTC
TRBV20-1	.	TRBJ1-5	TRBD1	CSAKRQGRHHPQHF	TGCAGTGCCAAAAGACAGGGCCGGCATCACCCCCAGCATTTT
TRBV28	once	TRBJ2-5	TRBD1	CASSIDRVGKETQYF	TGTGCCAGCAGTATTGACAGGGTCGGGAAAGAGACCCAGTACTTC
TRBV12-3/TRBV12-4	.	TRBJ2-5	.	CASTPGPRRETQYF	TGTGCCAGCACCCCGGGACCAAGGAGGGAGACCCAGTACTTC
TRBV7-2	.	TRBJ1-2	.	CASSLEGRGFDGYTF	TGTGCCAGCAGCTTAGAGGGCAGGGGTTTTGATGGCTACACCTTC
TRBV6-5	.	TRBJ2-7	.	CASSSRAEQYF	TGTGCCAGCAGTTCTAGAGCCGAGCAGTACTTC
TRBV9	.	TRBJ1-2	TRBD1	CASSATGFYGYTF	TGTGCCAGCAGCGCGACAGGGTTCTATGGCTACACCTTC
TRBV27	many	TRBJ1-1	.	CASSVGFGTEAFF	TGTGCCAGCAGTGTAGGTTTCGGCACTGAAGCTTTCTTT
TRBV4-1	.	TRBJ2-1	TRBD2	CASSQEESGGPPHNEQFF	TGCGCCAGCAGCCAGGAAGAGAGCGGGGGGCCCCCCCACAATGAGCAGTTCTTC
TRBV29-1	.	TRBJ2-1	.	CSVETSEQFF	TGCAGCGTTGAAACTAGTGAGCAGTTCTTC
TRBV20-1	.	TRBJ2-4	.	CSARDGGSKNIQYF	TGCAGTGCTAGAGATGGTGGATCCAAAAACATTCAGTACTTC